One sample yielded the 13 T cell receptor beta chains listed below, sequenced in a study of cytomegalovirus exposure and HLA in healthy donors. Profiled with immunoSEQ multiplex PCR; TCRdb holds only in-frame clones, not every one. Altogether roughly 170,000 clones are present, roughly 80% being singletons, with the ten largest covering 2.8%. The source material was PBMCs. The origin of the receptors is a woman aged 18 to 35 in good health and CMV-seropositive.

DNA of the CDR3: TGTGCCAGCGCTCAGGGAAGCAATCAGCCCCAGCATTTT. It codes for CASAQGSNQPQHF. The rearrangement links TRBV18 to TRBJ1-5; D possibly corresponds to TRBD1 (5 bases). V was cut by 8 bases and J by 1 base, with 9 bases left in between. CDR3 length equals 13 residues. Germline values: CDR1 KGHSH, CDR2 LQKENI.

To note about this clone: Other DNA sequences in this specimen translate into the identical CDR3. V is TRBV27 and J is TRBJ2-3, with 14 nucleotides matching TRBD2. CDR3 length equals 16 residues. Germline V gene lookup returns CDR1 MNHEY and CDR2 SMNVEV (reference sequence). Germline trimming cut 5 bases from V and 3 bases from J; bases unmatched to any gene: 4. CDR3 protein: CASSTRLAGGTDTQYF. In DNA, the CDR3 is TGTGCCAGCAGTACCCGACTAGCGGGGGGGACAGATACGCAGTATTTT.

The chain employs TRBV10-2 and TRBJ1-4; 7 bases are shared with TRBD1. This CDR3 spans 16 amino acids. Germline-derived CDR1 and CDR2 are WSHSY and SAAADI. Trimming at V came to 8 bases and at J to 0 bases, leaving 9 bases not matched to a gene. This CDR3 is CASSPGTVSTNEKLFF. For the CDR3, the DNA is TGCGCCAGCTCCCCAGGGACAGTCTCAACTAATGAAAAACTGTTTTTT.

This clone was found once. This chain links TRBV11-1 with TRBJ2-1, with D perhaps matching TRBD2 (7 bases). V shed 6 bases and J shed 5 bases, with 20 bases lying between them. The CDR3 length is 16 residues. Per the germline V gene, CDR1 is SGHAT and CDR2 is FQDESV (reference sequence). The CDR3 sequence: CASRIGGPFDHNEQFF. CDR3 bases: TGTGCCAGCAGGATCGGGGGGCCGTTTGACCACAATGAGCAGTTCTTC.

The CDR3 loop is CASSSSGYEQYF. Here the CDR3 DNA reads TGTGCCAGCAGTTCCTCAGGCTACGAGCAGTACTTC. The chain combines TRBV25-1 with TRBJ2-7; D gene ambiguous. Germline V gene data show CDR1 as MGHDK and CDR2 as SYGVNS. This CDR3 is built from 12 residues. Trimming removed 5 bases at V and 3 bases at J, with 8 bases between.

The chain is built from TRBV27 and TRBJ2-3; TRBD2 matches at 9 bases. V was clipped by 4 bases and J by 0 bases; unmatched bases: 8. Per the germline V gene, CDR1 is MNHEY and CDR2 is SMNVEV (reference sequence). This CDR3 has 17 amino acids. The CDR3, as DNA: TGTGCCAGCAGTTCCAGACCTAGCGGGGTTAGCACAGATACGCAGTATTTT. As protein: CASSSRPSGVSTDTQYF.

This chain uses TRBV7-6 with TRBJ2-3; 9 nucleotides line up with TRBD1. CDR1 and CDR2 from the germline V gene are SGHVS and FNYEAQ. This CDR3 is 16 amino acids long. V lost 2 bases and J lost 5; bases outside the gene matches: 8. The CDR3 protein is CASSLSRDRVQDTQYF. The CDR3, as DNA: TGTGCCAGCAGCTTAAGCCGGGACAGGGTTCAAGATACGCAGTATTTT.

The chain links TRBV6-1 to TRBJ1-1; D unclear. V lost 3 bases and J lost 0, with 20 bases in between. In germline, CDR1 is MNHNS, CDR2 SASEGT. CDR3 length: 18 residues. The CDR3 spells CASSEIRNGGWVNTEAFF. Written as DNA, the CDR3 is TGTGCCAGCAGTGAGATCAGAAATGGAGGATGGGTGAACACTGAAGCTTTCTTT.

The chain joins TRBV28 to TRBJ1-5, with D tentatively TRBD1 (5 bases). Germline-derived CDR1 and CDR2 are MDHEN and SYDVKM. The CDR3 extends over 14 amino acids. The V end was cut by 5 bases, the J end by 5 bases, with 13 bases between. The CDR3 bases are TGTGCCAGCAGTGCGGGGGGGATTCATCAGCCCCAGCATTTT. This sequence encodes CASSAGGIHQPQHF.

The rearrangement joins TRBV5-4 to TRBJ2-6, with D perhaps TRBD2 (5 bases). From germline, CDR1 is SGHNT and CDR2 YYREEE (reference sequence). V was shortened by 9 bases and J by 4 bases, with 17 bases between the two germline ends. This CDR3 comprises 15 residues. The CDR3 nucleotides are TGTGCCACATACCCTCCGGGAACCGGGGCCAACGTCCTGACTTTC. This codes for CATYPPGTGANVLTF. The full variable domain, rest sourced from reference TRBV5-4 and TRBJ2-6, is ETGVTQSPTHLIKTRGQQVTLRCSSQSGHNTVSWYQQALGQGPQFIFQYYREEENGRGNFPPRFSGLQFPNYSSELNVNALELDDSALYLCATYPPGTGANVLTFGAGSRLTVL.

V is TRBV4-2 and J is TRBJ1-6, with TRBD1 identical over 8 bases. The germline V gene has CDR1 LGHNA and CDR2 YNFKEQ. This CDR3 has 15 residues. The trim removed 2 bases at V and 8 bases at J, leaving 5 bases unmatched. The CDR3 DNA reads TGTGCCAGCAGCCAACCCACAGGGGGGGATTCACCCCTCCACTTT. Residues: CASSQPTGGDSPLHF.

A single count supports this clone. The chain is built from TRBV7-9 and TRBJ1-2; TRBD1 aligns across 8 bases. Germline CDR1 is SEHNR and CDR2 is FQNEAQ (reference sequence). CDR3 length: 15 amino acids. Trimming at V came to 8 bases and at J to 6 bases, leaving 14 bases not matched to a gene. In DNA, the CDR3 is TGTGCCAGCTCTCTTAACCAGGGGGCGTATAATGGCTACACCTTC. Its protein product is CASSLNQGAYNGYTF.

The rearrangement joins TRBV5-1 to TRBJ2-7, with TRBD1 matching 7 bases. This CDR3 comprises 13 residues. V was clipped by 4 bases and J by 6 bases; unmatched bases: 7. CDR1 and CDR2 from the germline V gene are SGHRS and YFSETQ. CDR3 nucleotide sequence: TGCGCCAGCAGCGCACTACAGGGGCCCGAGCAGTACTTC. This sequence encodes CASSALQGPEQYF. Combining the CDR3 with reference TRBV5-1 and TRBJ2-7 gives the whole variable domain KAGVTQTPRYLIKTRGQQVTLSCSPISGHRSVSWYQQTPGQGLQFLFEYFSETQRNKGNFPGRFSGRQFSNSRSEMNVSTLELGDSALYLCASSALQGPEQYFGPGTRLTVT.